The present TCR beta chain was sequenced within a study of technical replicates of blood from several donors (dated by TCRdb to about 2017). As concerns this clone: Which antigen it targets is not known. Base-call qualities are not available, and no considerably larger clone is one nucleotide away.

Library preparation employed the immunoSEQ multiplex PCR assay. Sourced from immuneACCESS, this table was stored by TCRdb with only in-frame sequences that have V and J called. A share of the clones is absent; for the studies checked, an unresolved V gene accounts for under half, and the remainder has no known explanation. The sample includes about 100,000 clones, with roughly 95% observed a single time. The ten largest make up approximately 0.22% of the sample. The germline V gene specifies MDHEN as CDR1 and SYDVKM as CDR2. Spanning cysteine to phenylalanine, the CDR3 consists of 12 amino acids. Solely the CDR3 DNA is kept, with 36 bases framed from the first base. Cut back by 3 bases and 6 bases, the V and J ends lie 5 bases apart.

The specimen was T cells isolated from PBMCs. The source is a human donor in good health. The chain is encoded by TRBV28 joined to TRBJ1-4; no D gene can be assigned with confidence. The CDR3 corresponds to CASSLRDEKLFF. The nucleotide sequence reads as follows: TGTGCCAGCAGTTTGAGGGATGAAAAACTGTTTTTT.